This TCR beta chain was recovered during a study of Graves' ophthalmopathy and Graves' hyperthyroidism. No ophthalmopathy within 18 months of follow-up signified stable hyperthyroidism. Researchers took RNA transcripts and amplified TCR beta CDR3 regions from them. RT-PCR was first run with HTBI primers, then multiplex PCR in a second round. Each CDR3 protein is one row after TCRdb ran MiXCR on the multiplex PCR reads. The sample holds hundreds of thousands of distinct CDR3 sequences, around 20% seen once. CDR1 is SGHNT and CDR2 is YENEEA in the germline V gene. The CDR3 is 13 residues long. Losses at the gene ends were 5 bases for V and 3 bases for J; bases not matched to a gene: 3. Overall study results and limits: It was with 70.59% sensitivity and around 72% specificity that the model predicted ophthalmopathy progression.

This clonotype was seen many times. Its target is unknown. The clonotype comes from a woman between 18 and 29 years old with stable Graves' hyperthyroidism. Sequencing was carried out using peripheral blood. The gene calls are TRBV11-3 and TRBJ2-7, with 8 positions matching TRBD1. This CDR3 is CASSIGQGYEQYF. The CDR3 DNA is TGTGCCAGCAGCATCGGACAGGGCTACGAGCAGTACTTC.